This TCR beta chain was documented in a study of cytomegalovirus exposure and HLA in healthy donors. Whole-study findings and limits: Immune exposure information comprised only CMV serostatus.

The primer mix had 60 Vbeta and 13 Jbeta primers. Generated by immunoSEQ multiplex PCR, the TCRdb table keeps only in-frame clones and is missing some. The table lists some 130,000 clones, around three quarters of them singletons. The CDR3 contains 13 residues. With 5 bases removed from V and 2 bases from J, the gap between germline ends came to 9 bases. From germline, CDR1 is SGHVS and CDR2 FNYEAQ. With respect to this clone: The antigen is undetermined.

Sequencing input: PBMCs. The V and J genes are TRBV7-6 and TRBJ1-2; D uncertain. The clonotype comes from a woman between 45 and 65 years old in good health and CMV-seronegative. CDR3 region: CASSDQENYGYTF. The CDR3, as DNA: TGTGCCAGCAGCGACCAGGAAAACTATGGCTACACCTTC.